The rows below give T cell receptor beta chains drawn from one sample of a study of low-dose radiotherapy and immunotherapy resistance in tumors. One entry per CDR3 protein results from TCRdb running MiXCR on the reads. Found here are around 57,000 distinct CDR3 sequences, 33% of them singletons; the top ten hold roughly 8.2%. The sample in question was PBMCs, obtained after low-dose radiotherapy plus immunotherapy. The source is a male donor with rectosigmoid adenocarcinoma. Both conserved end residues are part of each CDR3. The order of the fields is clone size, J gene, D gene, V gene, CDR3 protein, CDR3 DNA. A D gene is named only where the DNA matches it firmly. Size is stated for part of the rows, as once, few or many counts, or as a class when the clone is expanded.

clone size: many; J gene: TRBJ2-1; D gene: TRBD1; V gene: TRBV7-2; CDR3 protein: CASSSGRGTGDYNEQFF; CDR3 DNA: TGTGCCAGCAGCTCGGGGCGGGGGACAGGGGACTACAATGAGCAGTTCTTC
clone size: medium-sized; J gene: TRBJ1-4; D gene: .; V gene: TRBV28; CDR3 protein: CASSLYGPNEKLFF; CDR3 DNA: TGTGCCAGCAGTTTATACGGCCCGAATGAAAAACTGTTTTTT
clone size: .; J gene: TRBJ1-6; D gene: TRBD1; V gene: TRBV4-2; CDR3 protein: CASSPRQGSSYNSPLHF; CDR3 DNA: TGTGCCAGCAGCCCCAGACAGGGTAGCTCCTATAATTCACCCCTCCACTTT
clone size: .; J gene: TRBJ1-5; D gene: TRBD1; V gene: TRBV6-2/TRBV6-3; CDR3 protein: CASSSGQVSNQPQHF; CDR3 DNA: TGTGCCAGCAGTTCCGGACAGGTTAGCAATCAGCCCCAGCATTTT
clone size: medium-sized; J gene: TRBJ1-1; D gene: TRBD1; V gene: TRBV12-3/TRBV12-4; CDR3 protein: CASSFRGPTEAFF; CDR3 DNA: TGTGCCAGCAGCTTCAGGGGGCCCACTGAAGCTTTCTTT
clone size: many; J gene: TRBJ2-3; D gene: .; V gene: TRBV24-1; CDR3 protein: CAISGAPTDTQYF; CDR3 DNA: TGTGCCATCTCGGGGGCCCCCACAGATACGCAGTATTTT
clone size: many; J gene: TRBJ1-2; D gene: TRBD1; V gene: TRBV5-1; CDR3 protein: CASSLTRDSANGYTF; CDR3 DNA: TGCGCCAGCAGCTTGACCCGGGACAGCGCTAATGGCTACACCTTC
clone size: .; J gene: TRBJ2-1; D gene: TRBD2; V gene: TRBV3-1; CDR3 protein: CTSSQDRGGINNEQFF; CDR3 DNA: TGTACCAGCAGCCAAGATCGCGGGGGGATAAACAATGAGCAGTTCTTC
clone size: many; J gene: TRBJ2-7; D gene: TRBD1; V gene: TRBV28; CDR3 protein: CASTSGTEYEQYF; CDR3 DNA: TGTGCCAGCACTTCCGGGACAGAATACGAGCAGTACTTC
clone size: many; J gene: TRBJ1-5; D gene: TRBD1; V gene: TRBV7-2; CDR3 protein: CASTEGGGQPQHF; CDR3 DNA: TGTGCCAGCACCGAAGGGGGCGGACAGCCCCAGCATTTT
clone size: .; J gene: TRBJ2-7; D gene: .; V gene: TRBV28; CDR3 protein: CVSLRQSPYEQYF; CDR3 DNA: TGTGTTTCGCTCAGACAGTCGCCCTACGAGCAGTACTTC
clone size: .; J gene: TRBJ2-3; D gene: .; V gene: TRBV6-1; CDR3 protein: CASSIDTDTQYF; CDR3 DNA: TGTGCCAGCAGTATTGACACAGATACGCAGTATTTT
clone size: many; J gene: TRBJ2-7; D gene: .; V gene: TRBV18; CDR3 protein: CASSPRVGVTYEQYF; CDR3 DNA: TGTGCCAGCTCACCACGGGTAGGGGTAACCTACGAGCAGTACTTC
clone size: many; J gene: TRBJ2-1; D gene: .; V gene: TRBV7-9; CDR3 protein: CASSLTGPRDEQFF; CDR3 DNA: TGTGCCAGCAGCTTGACAGGTCCCAGGGATGAGCAGTTCTTC
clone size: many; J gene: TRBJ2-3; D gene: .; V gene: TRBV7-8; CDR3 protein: CASRTLTTDTQYF; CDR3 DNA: TGTGCCAGCAGGACGTTGACCACAGATACGCAGTATTTT
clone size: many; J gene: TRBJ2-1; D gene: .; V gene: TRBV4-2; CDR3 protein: CASSPDQGLKNEQFF; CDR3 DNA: TGTGCCAGCAGCCCCGACCAGGGGCTTAAAAATGAGCAGTTCTTC
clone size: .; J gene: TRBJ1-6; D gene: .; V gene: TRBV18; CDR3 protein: CASSPGSGGVSPLHF; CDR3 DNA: TGTGCCAGCTCACCGGGATCAGGAGGTGTCTCACCCCTCCACTTT
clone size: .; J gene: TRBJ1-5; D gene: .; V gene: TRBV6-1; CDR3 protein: CASGGQLNQPQHF; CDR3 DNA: TGTGCCAGCGGCGGGCAGCTCAATCAGCCCCAGCATTTT
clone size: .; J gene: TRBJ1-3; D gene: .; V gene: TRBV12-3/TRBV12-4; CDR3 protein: CASSEQGSGNTIYF; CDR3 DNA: TGTGCCAGCAGCGAACAGGGAAGTGGAAACACCATATATTTT
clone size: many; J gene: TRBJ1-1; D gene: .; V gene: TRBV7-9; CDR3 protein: CASSLVGEIGTEAFF; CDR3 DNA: TGTGCCAGCAGCTTAGTAGGGGAGATTGGGACTGAAGCTTTCTTT
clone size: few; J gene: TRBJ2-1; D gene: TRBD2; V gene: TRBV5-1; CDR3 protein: CASSPPGLANTRANEQFF; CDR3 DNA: TGCGCCAGCAGCCCCCCGGGACTAGCCAATACCAGGGCCAATGAGCAGTTCTTC
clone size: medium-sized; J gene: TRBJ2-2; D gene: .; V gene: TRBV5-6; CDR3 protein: CASSPAERATGELFF; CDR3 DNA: TGTGCCAGCAGCCCGGCTGAGCGGGCCACCGGGGAGCTGTTTTTT